The T cell receptor beta chain under discussion was sequenced for a study of technical replicates of blood from a few donors. Sequenced by immunoSEQ multiplex PCR; TCRdb stores in-frame clones only, minus some. The table lists 60,000 to 90,000 clones, approximately 97% of them singletons. From germline, CDR1 is SGHAT and CDR2 FQNNGV. CDR3 length: 16 amino acids. V shed 4 bases and J 5 bases; nucleotides not matched to a gene: 8. The chain employs TRBV11-2 and TRBJ2-1; 10 nucleotides agree with TRBD1. Source material: T cells isolated from PBMCs. The source is a human donor in good health. CDR3: CASSSLAGQGHNEQFF. In DNA form, the CDR3 reads TGTGCCAGCAGCTCTCTGGCGGGACAGGGGCACAATGAGCAGTTCTTC.